Described below is a single TCR beta chain sequence and its context. Germline lookup yields CDR1 SGHTA and CDR2 FQGNSA. This CDR3 comprises 16 residues. V lost 3 bases to trimming and J lost 0 bases, with 12 bases between them. This specimen comes from a study of cytomegalovirus exposure and HLA in healthy donors. In the PCR, 60 Vbeta and 13 Jbeta primers were used. The data were produced by immunoSEQ multiplex PCR, yet TCRdb's version contains in-frame clones alone and is incomplete. The data hold about 200,000 clones, with over 65% observed a single time. V usage is TRBV7-2 and J usage is TRBJ2-1; D is perhaps TRBD2 (6 bases). The sample comprised PBMCs. This receptor was taken from a woman aged 30 to 39 in good health and CMV-seronegative. This CDR3 reads CASSFPRGYSYNEQFF. CDR3 DNA: TGTGCCAGCAGCTTTCCTCGGGGGTACTCCTACAATGAGCAGTTCTTC.